The T cell receptor (beta chain) described here comes from a study of blood T cell repertoires in COVID-19. Overall study context: Donors in the United States, Italy and Spain gave samples during acute or convalescent COVID-19.

Cohort allocation depended upon clinical history that participants reported. Each recovered donor of Cohort 3 presented with two negative PCRs, clearance, or symptom resolution. Trimming left V 1 base short and J 5 bases short, with 8 bases between. The CDR3 is made up of 13 amino acids. CDR1 LGHDT and CDR2 YNNKEL come from the germline V gene (reference sequence). Sequencing used immunoSEQ multiplex PCR; TCRdb keeps in-frame clones, though not all of them. Of a few hundred thousand clones in the sample, 75% to 90% were seen once. Input material: PBMCs or T cells enriched from blood (not recorded which). This chain uses TRBV3-1 (or the pseudogene TRBV3-2) with TRBJ1-1; D is uncertain. The sequence was collected from a man aged 18 to 29 who had recovered from COVID-19. The CDR3 region has the DNA TGTGCCAGCAGCCAAGGGGAGAGGACTGAAGCTTTCTTT. Translating gives CASSQGERTEAFF.